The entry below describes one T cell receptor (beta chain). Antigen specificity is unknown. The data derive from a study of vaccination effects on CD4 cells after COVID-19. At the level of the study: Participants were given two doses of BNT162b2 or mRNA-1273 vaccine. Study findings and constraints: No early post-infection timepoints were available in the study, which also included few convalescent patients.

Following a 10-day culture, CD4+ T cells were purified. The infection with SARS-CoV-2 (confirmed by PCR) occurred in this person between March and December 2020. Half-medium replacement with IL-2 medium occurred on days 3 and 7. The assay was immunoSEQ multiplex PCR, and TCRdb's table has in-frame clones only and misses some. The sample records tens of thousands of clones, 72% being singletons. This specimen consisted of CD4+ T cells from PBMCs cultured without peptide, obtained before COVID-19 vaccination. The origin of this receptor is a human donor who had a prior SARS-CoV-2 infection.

The CDR3 region has the DNA TGTGCCGGGACGGACAGAAAGAACACTGAAGCTTTCTTT. This encodes CAGTDRKNTEAFF. The V gene is TRBV11-3, the J gene TRBJ1-1, with D perhaps matching TRBD1 (6 bases). Germline V gene data show CDR1 as SGHNT and CDR2 as YENEEA. V dropped 11 bases and J dropped 1 base, with 14 bases sitting between them. The CDR3 has 13 amino acids. Full variable domain (outside the CDR3, taken from reference TRBV11-3 and TRBJ1-1): EAGVVQSPRYKIIEKKQPVAFWCNPISGHNTLYWYLQNLGQGPELLIRYENEEAVDDSQLPKDRFSAERLKGVDSTLKIQPAELGDSAVYLCAGTDRKNTEAFFGQGTRLTVV.